The TCR beta chain under discussion was sequenced for a study of blood T cell repertoires in COVID-19. Study-level information: Some COVID-19 samples were acute and others convalescent; all came from the United States, Italy and Spain. Sources were T cells, B-cell-depleted T cells, or PBMCs; the material itself was cDNA or gDNA.

With 6 bases removed from V and 6 bases from J, the gap between germline ends came to 21 bases. The CDR3 length is 16 residues. Germline V CDR1 and CDR2: KGHSH, LQKENI. Original handling: It was from reference gene primer amplification that nucleated cell counts were estimated. Clones were read by immunoSEQ multiplex PCR, and TCRdb kept only the in-frame ones, dropping some. V, J and clone size were drawn from that table, and D and trimming were deduced from the DNA. The sample shows 100,000 or so clones, 90% to 95% of them seen only once. This chain uses TRBV18 with TRBJ2-4; TRBD2 might be the D (7 bases). The sequence was collected from a man in his sixties with acute or convalescent COVID-19. What was sequenced was peripheral blood. Written as DNA, the CDR3 is TGTGCCAGCTCTCCCCAGGTTGCGGGGGCTGGAAACATTCAGTACTTC. It yields the protein CASSPQVAGAGNIQYF.